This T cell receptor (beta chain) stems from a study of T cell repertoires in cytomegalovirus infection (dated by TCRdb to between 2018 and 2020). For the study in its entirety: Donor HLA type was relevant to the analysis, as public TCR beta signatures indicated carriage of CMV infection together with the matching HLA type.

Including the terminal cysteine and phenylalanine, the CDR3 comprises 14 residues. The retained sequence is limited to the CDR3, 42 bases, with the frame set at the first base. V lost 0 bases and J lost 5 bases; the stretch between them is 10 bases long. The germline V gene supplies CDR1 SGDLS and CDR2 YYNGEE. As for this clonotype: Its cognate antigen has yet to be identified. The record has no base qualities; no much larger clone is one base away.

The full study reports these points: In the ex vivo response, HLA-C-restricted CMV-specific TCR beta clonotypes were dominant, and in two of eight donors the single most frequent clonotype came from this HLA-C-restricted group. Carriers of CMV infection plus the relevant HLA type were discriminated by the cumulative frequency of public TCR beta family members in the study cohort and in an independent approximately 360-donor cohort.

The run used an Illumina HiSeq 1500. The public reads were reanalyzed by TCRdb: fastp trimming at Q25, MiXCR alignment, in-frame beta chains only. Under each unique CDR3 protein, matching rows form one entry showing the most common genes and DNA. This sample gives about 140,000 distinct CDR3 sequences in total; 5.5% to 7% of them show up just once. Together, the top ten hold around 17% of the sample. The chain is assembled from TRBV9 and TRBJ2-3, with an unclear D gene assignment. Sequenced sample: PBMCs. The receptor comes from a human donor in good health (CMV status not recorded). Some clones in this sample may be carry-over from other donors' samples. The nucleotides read TGTGCCAGCAGCGTAGTTTCGGCAGGAGATACGCAGTATTTT. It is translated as CASSVVSAGDTQYF.